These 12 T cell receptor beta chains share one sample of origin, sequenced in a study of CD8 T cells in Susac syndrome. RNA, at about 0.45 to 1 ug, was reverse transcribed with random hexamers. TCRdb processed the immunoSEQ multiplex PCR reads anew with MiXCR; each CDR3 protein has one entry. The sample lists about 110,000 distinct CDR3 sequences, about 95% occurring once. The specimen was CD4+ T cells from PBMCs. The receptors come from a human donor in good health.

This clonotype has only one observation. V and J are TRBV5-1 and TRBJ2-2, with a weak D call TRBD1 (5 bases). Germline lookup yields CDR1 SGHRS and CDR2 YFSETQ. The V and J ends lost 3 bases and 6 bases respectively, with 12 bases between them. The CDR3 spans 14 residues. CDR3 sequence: CASSYIQEAGELFF. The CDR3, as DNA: TGCGCCAGCAGCTATATACAGGAAGCCGGGGAGCTGTTTTTT.

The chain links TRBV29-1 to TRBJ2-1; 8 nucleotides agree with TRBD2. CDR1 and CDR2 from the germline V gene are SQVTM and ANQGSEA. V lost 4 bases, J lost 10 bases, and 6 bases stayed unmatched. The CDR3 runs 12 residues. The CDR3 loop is CSVGRAGVEQFF. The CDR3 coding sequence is TGCAGCGTTGGCCGAGCGGGAGTCGAGCAGTTCTTC.

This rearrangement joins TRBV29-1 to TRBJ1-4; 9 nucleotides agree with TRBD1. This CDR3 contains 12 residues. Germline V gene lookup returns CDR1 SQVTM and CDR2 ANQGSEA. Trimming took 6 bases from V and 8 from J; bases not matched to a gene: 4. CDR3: CSVRDREEKLFF. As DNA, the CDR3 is TGCAGCGTACGGGACAGGGAAGAAAAACTGTTTTTT.

The CDR3 spells CSANNLNTEAFF. CDR3 in DNA: TGCAGCGCAAATAACCTGAACACTGAAGCTTTCTTT. The gene calls are TRBV29-1 and TRBJ1-1; no definite D call. V was clipped by 7 bases and J by 0 bases, with 9 bases between them. The germline V gene encodes CDR1 SQVTM and CDR2 ANQGSEA. The CDR3 sequence is 12 residues long.

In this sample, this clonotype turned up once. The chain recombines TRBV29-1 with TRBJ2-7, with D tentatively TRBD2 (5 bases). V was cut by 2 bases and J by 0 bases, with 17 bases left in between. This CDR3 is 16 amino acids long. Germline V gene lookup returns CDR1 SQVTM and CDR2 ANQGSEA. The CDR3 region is CSVEKWDGGYSYEQYF. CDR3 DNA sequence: TGCAGCGTTGAAAAGTGGGATGGAGGCTACTCCTACGAGCAGTACTTC.

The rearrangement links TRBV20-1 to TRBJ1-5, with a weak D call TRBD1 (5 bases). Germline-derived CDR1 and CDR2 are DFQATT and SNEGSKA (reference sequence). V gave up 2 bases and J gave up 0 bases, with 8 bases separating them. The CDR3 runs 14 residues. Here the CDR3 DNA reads TGCAGTGCTAGACCAGGGAGTAGCAATCAGCCCCAGCATTTT. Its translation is CSARPGSSNQPQHF.

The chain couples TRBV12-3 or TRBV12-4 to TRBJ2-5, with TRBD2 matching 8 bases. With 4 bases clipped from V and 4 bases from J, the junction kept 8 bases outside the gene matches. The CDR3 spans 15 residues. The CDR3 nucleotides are TGTGCCAGCAGTTCCTACGGGGGGGCCGCAGAGACCCAGTACTTC. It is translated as CASSSYGGAAETQYF.

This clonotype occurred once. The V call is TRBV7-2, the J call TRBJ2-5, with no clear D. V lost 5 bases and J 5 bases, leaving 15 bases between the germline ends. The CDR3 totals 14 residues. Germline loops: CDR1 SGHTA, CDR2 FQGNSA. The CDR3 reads CASSLPGRVETQYF. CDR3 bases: TGTGCCAGCAGCCTCCCGGGTAGGGTCGAGACCCAGTACTTC.

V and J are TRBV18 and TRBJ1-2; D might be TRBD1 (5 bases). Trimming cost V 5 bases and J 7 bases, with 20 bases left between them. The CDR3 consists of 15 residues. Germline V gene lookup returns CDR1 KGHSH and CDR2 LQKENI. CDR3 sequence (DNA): TGTGCCAGCTCAACCGGCGGGGGGAACGATCGTGGCTACACCTTC. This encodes CASSTGGGNDRGYTF.

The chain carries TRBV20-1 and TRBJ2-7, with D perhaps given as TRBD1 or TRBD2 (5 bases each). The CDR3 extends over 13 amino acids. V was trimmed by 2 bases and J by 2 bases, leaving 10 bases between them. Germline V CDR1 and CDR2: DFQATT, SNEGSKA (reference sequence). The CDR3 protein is CSARRGLTYEQYF. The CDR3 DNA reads TGCAGTGCTAGACGGGGCCTTACCTACGAGCAGTACTTC.

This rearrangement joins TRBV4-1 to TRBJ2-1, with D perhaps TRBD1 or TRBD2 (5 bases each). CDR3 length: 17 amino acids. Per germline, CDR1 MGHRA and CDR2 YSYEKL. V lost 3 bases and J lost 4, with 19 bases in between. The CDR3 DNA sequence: TGCGCCAGCAGCCAGGGGACCGGGACCCGACTTTACAATGAGCAGTTCTTC. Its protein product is CASSQGTGTRLYNEQFF.

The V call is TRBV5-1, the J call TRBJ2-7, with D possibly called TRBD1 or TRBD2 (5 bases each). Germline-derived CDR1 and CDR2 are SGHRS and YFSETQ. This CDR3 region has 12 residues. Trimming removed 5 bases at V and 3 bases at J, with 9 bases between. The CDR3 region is CASRRDHYEQYF. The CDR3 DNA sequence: TGCGCCAGCAGACGGGACCACTACGAGCAGTACTTC.